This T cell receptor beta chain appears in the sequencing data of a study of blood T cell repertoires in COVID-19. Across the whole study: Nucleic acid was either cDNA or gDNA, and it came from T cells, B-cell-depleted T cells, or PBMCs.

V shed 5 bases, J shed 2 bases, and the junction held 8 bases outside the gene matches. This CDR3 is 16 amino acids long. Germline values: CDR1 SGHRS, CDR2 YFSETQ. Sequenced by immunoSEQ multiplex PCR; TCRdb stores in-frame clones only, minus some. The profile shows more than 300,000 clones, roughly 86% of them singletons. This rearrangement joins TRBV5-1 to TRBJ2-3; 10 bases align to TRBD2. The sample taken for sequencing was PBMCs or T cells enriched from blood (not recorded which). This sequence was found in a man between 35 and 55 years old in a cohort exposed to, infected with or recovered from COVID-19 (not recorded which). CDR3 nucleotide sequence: TGCGCCAGCAGGGCCGGGACTAGCGTAAACACAGATACGCAGTATTTT. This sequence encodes CASRAGTSVNTDTQYF.